The TCR beta chain under discussion was sequenced for a study of cytomegalovirus exposure and HLA in healthy donors. Findings and caveats of the study: A reported reduction in N-insertions relative to the approximately 600-donor mean was seen in an Asian-associated ancestry cluster in a later analysis.

Primers: 60 Vbeta forward and 13 Jbeta reverse. Clones were read by immunoSEQ multiplex PCR, and TCRdb kept only the in-frame ones, dropping some. The sample holds approximately 180,000 clones; 60% to 80% are singletons and the top ten take 5% to 7%. Remarks on this clone: Its target is unknown.

From germline, CDR1 is SGHRS and CDR2 YFSETQ. Deletions cut 0 bases from V and 16 bases from J, with 10 bases between. The CDR3 consists of 11 residues. Material: PBMCs. The rearrangement joins TRBV5-1 to TRBJ2-2; a weak D match, TRBD1 (6 bases). The sequence derives from a man aged 40-55 years in good health and CMV-seropositive. CDR3 sequence (DNA): TGCGCCAGCAGCTTGGAGGGGGAAGCGTTTTTT. Its protein product is CASSLEGEAFF.